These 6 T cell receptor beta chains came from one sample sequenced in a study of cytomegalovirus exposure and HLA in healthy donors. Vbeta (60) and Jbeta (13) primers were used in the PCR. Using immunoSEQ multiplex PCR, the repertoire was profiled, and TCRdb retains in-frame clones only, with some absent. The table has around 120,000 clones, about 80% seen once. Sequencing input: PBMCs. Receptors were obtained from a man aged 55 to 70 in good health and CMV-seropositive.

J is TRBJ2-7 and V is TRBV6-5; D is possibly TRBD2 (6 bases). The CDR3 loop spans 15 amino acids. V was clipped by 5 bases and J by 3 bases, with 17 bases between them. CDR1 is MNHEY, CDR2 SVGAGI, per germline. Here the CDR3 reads CASSRGLGDRYEQYF. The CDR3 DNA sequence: TGTGCCAGCAGTCGGGGACTGGGCGATCGCTACGAGCAGTACTTC.

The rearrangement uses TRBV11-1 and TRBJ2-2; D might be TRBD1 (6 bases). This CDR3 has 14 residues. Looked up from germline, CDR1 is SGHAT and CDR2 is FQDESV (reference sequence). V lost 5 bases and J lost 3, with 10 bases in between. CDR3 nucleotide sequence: TGTGCCAGCAGCCACAGGGTTGACACCGGGGAGCTGTTTTTT. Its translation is CASSHRVDTGELFF.

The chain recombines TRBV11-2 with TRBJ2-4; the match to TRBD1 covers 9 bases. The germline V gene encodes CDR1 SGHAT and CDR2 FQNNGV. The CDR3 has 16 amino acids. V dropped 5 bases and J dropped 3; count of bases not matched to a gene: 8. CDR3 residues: CASSPRTGANKNIQYF. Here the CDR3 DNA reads TGTGCCAGCAGCCCTAGGACAGGGGCGAACAAAAACATTCAGTACTTC.

This CDR3 is CASTLGGEEYGNQPQHF. CDR3 DNA sequence: TGTGCCAGCACCCTGGGGGGGGAAGAATATGGCAATCAGCCCCAGCATTTT. The chain employs TRBV28 and TRBJ1-5; D may be TRBD1 (5 bases). Trimming took 7 bases from V and 2 from J, leaving 21 bases between them. There are 17 residues in the CDR3. CDR1 MDHEN and CDR2 SYDVKM come from the germline V gene.

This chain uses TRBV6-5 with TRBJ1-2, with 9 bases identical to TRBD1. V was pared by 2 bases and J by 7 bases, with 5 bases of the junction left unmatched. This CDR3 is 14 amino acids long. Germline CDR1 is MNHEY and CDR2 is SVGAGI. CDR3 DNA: TGTGCCAGCAGTTACCGGACAGGGGAAGGTGGCTACACCTTC. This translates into CASSYRTGEGGYTF.

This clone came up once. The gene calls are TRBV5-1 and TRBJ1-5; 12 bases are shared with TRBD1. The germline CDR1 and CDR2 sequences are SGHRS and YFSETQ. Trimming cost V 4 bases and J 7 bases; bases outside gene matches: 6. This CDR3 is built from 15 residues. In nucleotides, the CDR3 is TGCGCCAGCAGCGCCGGGACAGGGGGCGGACAGCCCCAGCATTTT. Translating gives CASSAGTGGGQPQHF. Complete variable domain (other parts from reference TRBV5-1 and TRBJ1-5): KAGVTQTPRYLIKTRGQQVTLSCSPISGHRSVSWYQQTPGQGLQFLFEYFSETQRNKGNFPGRFSGRQFSNSRSEMNVSTLELGDSALYLCASSAGTGGGQPQHFGDGTRLSIL.